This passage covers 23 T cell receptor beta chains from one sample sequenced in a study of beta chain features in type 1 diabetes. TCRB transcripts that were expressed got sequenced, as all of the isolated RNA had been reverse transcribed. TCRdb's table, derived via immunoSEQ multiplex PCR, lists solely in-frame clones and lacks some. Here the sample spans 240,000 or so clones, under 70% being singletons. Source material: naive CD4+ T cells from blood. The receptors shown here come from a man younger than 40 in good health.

Written as DNA, the CDR3 is TGTGCCGCATCCCAGGGTCGCTACGAGCAGTACTTC. It encodes CAASQGRYEQYF. This chain connects TRBV10-3 to TRBJ2-7; D perhaps matches TRBD1 (5 bases). The CDR3 consists of 12 residues. The germline gives CDR1 ENHRY, CDR2 SYGVKD. The V and J ends lost 11 bases and 3 bases respectively, with 14 bases between them.

The CDR3 DNA is TGCAGCGTTGAGTATTATGCAGCGCACTACGAGCAGTACTTC. Residues: CSVEYYAAHYEQYF. The gene calls are TRBV29-1 and TRBJ2-7; D remains ambiguous. The CDR3 length is 14 residues. V was pared by 3 bases and J by 3 bases, with 15 bases between. The germline V gene has CDR1 SQVTM and CDR2 ANQGSEA.

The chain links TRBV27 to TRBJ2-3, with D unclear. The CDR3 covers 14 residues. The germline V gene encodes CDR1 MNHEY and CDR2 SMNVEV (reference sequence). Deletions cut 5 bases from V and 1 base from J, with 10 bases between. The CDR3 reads CASSTRTGTDTQYF. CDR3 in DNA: TGTGCCAGCAGTACAAGGACCGGCACAGATACGCAGTATTTT.

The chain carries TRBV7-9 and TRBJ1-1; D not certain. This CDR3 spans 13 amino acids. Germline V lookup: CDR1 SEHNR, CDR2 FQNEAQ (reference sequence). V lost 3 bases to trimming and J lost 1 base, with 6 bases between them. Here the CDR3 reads CASSFEANTEAFF. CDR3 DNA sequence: TGTGCCAGCAGCTTTGAGGCGAACACTGAAGCTTTCTTT.

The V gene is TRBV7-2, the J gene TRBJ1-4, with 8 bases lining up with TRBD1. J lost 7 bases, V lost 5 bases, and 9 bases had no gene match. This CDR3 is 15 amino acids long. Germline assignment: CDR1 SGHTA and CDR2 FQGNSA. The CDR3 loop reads CASSMSGTGGEKLFF. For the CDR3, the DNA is TGTGCCAGCAGCATGAGCGGGACAGGTGGTGAAAAACTGTTTTTT.

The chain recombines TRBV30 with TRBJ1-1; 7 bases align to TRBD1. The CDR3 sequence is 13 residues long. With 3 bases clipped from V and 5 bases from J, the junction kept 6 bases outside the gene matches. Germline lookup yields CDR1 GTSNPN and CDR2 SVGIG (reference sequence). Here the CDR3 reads CAWSRTGVTEAFF. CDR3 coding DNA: TGTGCCTGGAGCCGAACAGGGGTTACTGAAGCTTTCTTT.

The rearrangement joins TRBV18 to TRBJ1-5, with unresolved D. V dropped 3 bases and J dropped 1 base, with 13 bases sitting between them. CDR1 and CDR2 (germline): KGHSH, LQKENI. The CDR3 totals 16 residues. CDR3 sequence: CASSPFQAGSNQPQHF. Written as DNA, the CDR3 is TGTGCCAGCTCACCTTTCCAGGCTGGAAGCAATCAGCCCCAGCATTTT.

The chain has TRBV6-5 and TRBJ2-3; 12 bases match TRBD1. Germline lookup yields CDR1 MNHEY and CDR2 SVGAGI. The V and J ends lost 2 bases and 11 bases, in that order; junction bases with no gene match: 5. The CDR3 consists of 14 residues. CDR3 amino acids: CASSYPGTGGKQYF. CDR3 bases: TGTGCCAGCAGTTACCCCGGGACAGGGGGCAAGCAGTATTTT.

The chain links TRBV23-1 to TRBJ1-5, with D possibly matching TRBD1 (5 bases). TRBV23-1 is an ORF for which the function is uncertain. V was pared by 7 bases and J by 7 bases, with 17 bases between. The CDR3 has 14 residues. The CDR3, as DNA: TGCGCCAGCACCAAGACTAGGGGAAGGCAGCCCCAGCATTTT. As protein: CASTKTRGRQPQHF.

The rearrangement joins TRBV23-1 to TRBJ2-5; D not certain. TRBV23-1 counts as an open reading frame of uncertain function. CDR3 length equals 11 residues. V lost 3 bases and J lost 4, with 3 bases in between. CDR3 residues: CASSQTETQYF. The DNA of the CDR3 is TGCGCCAGCAGTCAGACAGAGACCCAGTACTTC.

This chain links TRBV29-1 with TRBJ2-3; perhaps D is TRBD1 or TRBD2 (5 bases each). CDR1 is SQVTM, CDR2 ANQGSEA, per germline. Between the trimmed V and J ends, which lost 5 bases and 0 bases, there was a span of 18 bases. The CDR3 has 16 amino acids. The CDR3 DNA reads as TGCAGCGTTCTCGGGACGCCTCTCGGGAGCACAGATACGCAGTATTTT. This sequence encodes CSVLGTPLGSTDTQYF.

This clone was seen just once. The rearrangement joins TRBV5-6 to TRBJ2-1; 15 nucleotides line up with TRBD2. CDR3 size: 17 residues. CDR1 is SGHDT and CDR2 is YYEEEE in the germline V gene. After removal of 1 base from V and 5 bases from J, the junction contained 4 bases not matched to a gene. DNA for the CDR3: TGTGCCAGCAGCTTGTCCGGGACTAGCGGGGGGCACAATGAGCAGTTCTTC. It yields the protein CASSLSGTSGGHNEQFF.

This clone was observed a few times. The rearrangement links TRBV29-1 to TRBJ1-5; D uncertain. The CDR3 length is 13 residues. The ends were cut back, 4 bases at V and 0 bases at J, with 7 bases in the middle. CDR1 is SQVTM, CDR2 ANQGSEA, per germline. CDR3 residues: CSVGQHSNQPQHF. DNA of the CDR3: TGCAGCGTTGGGCAGCATAGCAATCAGCCCCAGCATTTT.

The CDR3 nucleotides are TGTGCCGGACAGGGTCGTACCACAGATACGCAGTATTTT. Residues: CAGQGRTTDTQYF. V is TRBV2 and J is TRBJ2-3; 8 nucleotides line up with TRBD1. Germline CDR1 reads SNHLY; CDR2 reads FYNNEI. This CDR3 is 13 amino acids long. V lost 11 bases to trimming and J lost 2 bases; unmatched junction nucleotides: 6.

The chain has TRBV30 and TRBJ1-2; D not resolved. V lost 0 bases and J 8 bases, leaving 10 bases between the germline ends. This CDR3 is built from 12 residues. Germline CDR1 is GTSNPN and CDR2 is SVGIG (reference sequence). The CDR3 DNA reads TGTGCCTGGAGTGTACGTGGGAGAGGCTACACCTTC. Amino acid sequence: CAWSVRGRGYTF.

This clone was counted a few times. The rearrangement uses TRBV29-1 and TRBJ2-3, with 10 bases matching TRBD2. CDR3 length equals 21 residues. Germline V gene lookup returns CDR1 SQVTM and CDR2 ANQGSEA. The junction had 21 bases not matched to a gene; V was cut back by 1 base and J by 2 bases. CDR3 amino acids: CSVEGGAETSGPDGYTDTQYF. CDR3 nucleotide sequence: TGCAGCGTTGAAGGAGGCGCCGAGACTAGCGGGCCTGATGGTTACACAGATACGCAGTATTTT.

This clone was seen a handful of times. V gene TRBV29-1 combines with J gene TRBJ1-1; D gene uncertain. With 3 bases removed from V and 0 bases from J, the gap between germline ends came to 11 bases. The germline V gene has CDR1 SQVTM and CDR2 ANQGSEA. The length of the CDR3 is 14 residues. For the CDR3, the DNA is TGCAGCGTTGAGATGAGGAATATGAACACTGAAGCTTTCTTT. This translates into CSVEMRNMNTEAFF.

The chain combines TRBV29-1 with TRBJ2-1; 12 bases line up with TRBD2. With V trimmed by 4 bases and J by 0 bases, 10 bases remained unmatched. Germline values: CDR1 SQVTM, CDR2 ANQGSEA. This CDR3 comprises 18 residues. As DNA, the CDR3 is TGCAGCGTTGTTCGACTAGCGGGAGCTGAAGGCTCCTACAATGAGCAGTTCTTC. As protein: CSVVRLAGAEGSYNEQFF.

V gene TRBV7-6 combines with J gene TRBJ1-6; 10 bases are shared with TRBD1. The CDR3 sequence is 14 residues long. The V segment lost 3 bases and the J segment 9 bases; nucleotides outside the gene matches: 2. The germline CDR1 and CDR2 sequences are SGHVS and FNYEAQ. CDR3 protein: CASSFGTGVSPLHF. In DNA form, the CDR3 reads TGTGCCAGCAGCTTTGGGACAGGGGTTTCACCCCTCCACTTT.

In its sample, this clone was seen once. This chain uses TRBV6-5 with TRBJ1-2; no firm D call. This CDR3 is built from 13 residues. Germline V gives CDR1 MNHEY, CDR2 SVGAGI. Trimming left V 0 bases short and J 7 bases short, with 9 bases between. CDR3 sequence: CASSYSKGSGYTF. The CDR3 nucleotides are TGTGCCAGCAGTTACTCGAAAGGATCTGGCTACACCTTC.

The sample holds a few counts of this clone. The chain's CDR3 is CASSRKVTSGNTIYF. The CDR3 region has the DNA TGTGCCAGCAGTCGGAAGGTTACCTCTGGAAACACCATATATTTT. The chain has TRBV28 and TRBJ1-3; D not certain. Trimming left V 5 bases short and J 0 bases short, with 11 bases between. Per the germline V gene, CDR1 is MDHEN and CDR2 is SYDVKM. There are 15 residues in the CDR3.

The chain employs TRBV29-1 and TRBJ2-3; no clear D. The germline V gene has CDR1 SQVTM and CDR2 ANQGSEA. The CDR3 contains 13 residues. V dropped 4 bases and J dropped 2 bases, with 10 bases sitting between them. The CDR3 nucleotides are TGCAGCGTTGTTAACCGCCTCACAGATACGCAGTATTTT. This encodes CSVVNRLTDTQYF.

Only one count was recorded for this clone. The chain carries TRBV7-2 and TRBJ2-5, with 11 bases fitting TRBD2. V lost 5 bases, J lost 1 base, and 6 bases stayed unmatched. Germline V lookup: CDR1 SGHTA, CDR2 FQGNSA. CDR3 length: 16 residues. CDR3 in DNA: TGTGCCAGCAGCCGCGGACTAGCGGGTTTCCAAGAGACCCAGTACTTC. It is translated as CASSRGLAGFQETQYF.